These 21 T cell receptor beta chains originate from one sample sequenced in a study of CD8+CD57+ T cells in acquired aplastic anemia. The template used for profiling TCR beta VDJ and CDR3 was genomic DNA. Each CDR3 protein is one row after TCRdb ran MiXCR on the reads. The table includes about 210,000 distinct CDR3 sequences, 61% detected once. Sample: sorted CD4+, CD8+, or CD8+CD57+ T cells (not recorded which) from PBMCs. The receptors derive from a human donor in good health.

A single count supports this clonotype. CDR3 sequence reads: CASSYKASGANVLTF. As DNA, the CDR3 is TGTGCCAGCAGCTATAAAGCCTCTGGGGCCAACGTCCTGACTTTC. This sequence joins TRBV7-2 and TRBJ2-6, with D uncertain. CDR3 size: 15 residues. The V and J ends lost 4 bases and 0 bases respectively, with 7 bases between them. Germline V gives CDR1 SGHTA, CDR2 FQGNSA.

The chain is built from TRBV2 and TRBJ2-7; TRBD1 matches at 8 bases. V dropped 6 bases and J dropped 3; count of bases not matched to a gene: 10. CDR3 length: 15 amino acids. The germline gives CDR1 SNHLY, CDR2 FYNNEI. The CDR3 sequence: CASSSTGQEGYEQYF. The CDR3 nucleotides read TGTGCCAGCAGCAGCACGGGACAGGAGGGCTACGAGCAGTACTTC.

This clonotype was recorded only once. The chain has TRBV25-1 and TRBJ2-7, with D uncertain. The germline gives CDR1 MGHDK, CDR2 SYGVNS. The V and J ends lost 1 base and 3 bases respectively, with 10 bases between them. The CDR3 covers 14 residues. The CDR3 is CASSEFGSLYEQYF. DNA of the CDR3: TGTGCCAGCAGTGAATTTGGCAGTCTCTACGAGCAGTACTTC.

The J gene is TRBJ1-2, the V gene TRBV20-1; a possible D gene is TRBD1 (6 bases). The CDR3 contains 14 residues. Germline V CDR1 and CDR2: DFQATT, SNEGSKA (reference sequence). Trimming left V 3 bases short and J 4 bases short, with 15 bases between. CDR3 in DNA: TGCAGTGCTAGGGATGTGGGGGGCCCCTATGGCTACACCTTC. This codes for CSARDVGGPYGYTF.

The rearrangement uses TRBV24-1 and TRBJ2-7; 7 positions agree with TRBD1. With 9 bases clipped from V and 1 base from J, the junction kept 5 bases outside the gene matches. The CDR3 sequence is 13 residues long. Germline V gene lookup returns CDR1 KGHDR and CDR2 SFDVKD. CDR3 nucleotides: TGTGCCACCCGGGACAGCAATTCCTACGAGCAGTACTTC. Encoded protein: CATRDSNSYEQYF.

This clonotype came up many times. The chain employs TRBV3-1 and TRBJ2-7; D uncertain. The CDR3 is 13 amino acids. Germline CDR1 is LGHDT and CDR2 is YNNKEL (reference sequence). V was cut by 4 bases and J by 6 bases, with 13 bases left in between. This CDR3 reads CASSPNSAGEQYF. As DNA, the CDR3 is TGTGCCAGCAGCCCGAACTCGGCCGGCGAGCAGTACTTC.

This chain links TRBV4-1 with TRBJ2-7, with 9 bases identical to TRBD1. The V gene end was trimmed by 5 bases and the J gene end by 4 bases; junction bases not matched to a gene: 6. CDR1 is MGHRA and CDR2 is YSYEKL in the germline V gene. The CDR3 contains 14 residues. The DNA for the CDR3 is TGCGCCAGCAGCTACCGGGACAGGGCTTACGAGCAGTACTTC. Protein product: CASSYRDRAYEQYF.

This clonotype has ten or more counts. The chain carries TRBV5-1 and TRBJ2-1, with 7 bases identical to TRBD2. The germline V gene has CDR1 SGHRS and CDR2 YFSETQ. V lost 4 bases and J lost 8; bases outside the gene matches: 9. The length of the CDR3 is 14 residues. The CDR3 DNA is TGCGCCAGCAGCCCCGGGACTACCCGCGATGAGCAGTTCTTC. As protein: CASSPGTTRDEQFF.

The V and J genes are TRBV11-2 and TRBJ2-5, with D possibly being TRBD2 (7 bases). The V gene lost 5 bases and the J gene lost 4 bases, with 11 bases spanning the gap. CDR1 is SGHAT and CDR2 is FQNNGV in the germline V gene. The CDR3 loop spans 13 amino acids. In DNA form, the CDR3 reads TGTGCCAGCAGCCTAGGGGGGGCAGAGACCCAGTACTTC. Its protein is CASSLGGAETQYF.

This clonotype was picked up many times. The rearrangement links TRBV19 to TRBJ1-2; 7 bases fit TRBD1. V trimming: 6 bases; J trimming: 3 bases; junction bases outside the gene matches: 10. The CDR3 loop spans 15 amino acids. From germline, CDR1 is LNHDA and CDR2 SQIVND (reference sequence). The CDR3 loop is CASSLNHRGDYGYTF. CDR3 DNA sequence: TGTGCCAGTAGCCTAAACCACAGGGGTGACTATGGCTACACCTTC.

This chain links TRBV20-1 with TRBJ2-1, with 8 bases that match TRBD2. With V trimmed by 6 bases and J by 8 bases, 9 bases remained unmatched. CDR1 and CDR2 from the germline V gene are DFQATT and SNEGSKA (reference sequence). This CDR3 contains 13 residues. The DNA for the CDR3 is TGCAGTGCCCCGGCGGGGGGCTCGTATGAGCAGTTCTTC. Protein sequence: CSAPAGGSYEQFF.

This clonotype was recorded at least ten times. V is TRBV5-4 and J is TRBJ2-7; 7 nucleotides match TRBD2. V lost 2 bases and J lost 3; bases outside the gene matches: 5. Germline CDR1 is SGHNT and CDR2 is YYREEE (reference sequence). The CDR3 is made up of 14 amino acids. CDR3 sequence (DNA): TGTGCCAGCAGCTTTGGGGGAGGGAACTACGAGCAGTACTTC. Translation: CASSFGGGNYEQYF.

The table lists this clonotype with a few counts. This chain connects TRBV6-2 or TRBV6-3 to TRBJ2-1, with TRBD2 matching over 10 bases. CDR1 MNHEY and CDR2 SVGEGT come from the germline V gene. The CDR3 runs to 16 residues. Trimming removed 6 bases from V and 1 base from J; junction bases left unmatched: 6. CDR3 region: CASSPGLAESYNEQFF. CDR3 in DNA: TGTGCCAGCAGCCCCGGACTAGCGGAGTCCTACAATGAGCAGTTCTTC.

This clonotype appeared a few times. The chain combines TRBV2 with TRBJ1-2, with TRBD1 as a possible D gene (6 bases). Germline-derived CDR1 and CDR2 are SNHLY and FYNNEI. V dropped 6 bases and J dropped 5 bases, with 13 bases sitting between them. The CDR3 sequence is 13 residues long. The CDR3 region has the DNA TGTGCCAGCAGACGGGGGGCGCCTTATGGCTACACCTTC. Amino acids: CASRRGAPYGYTF.

The gene calls are TRBV11-2 and TRBJ2-7; either TRBD1 or TRBD2 may fit D (5 bases each). V shed 5 bases and J shed 12 bases, with 14 bases lying between them. Germline assignment: CDR1 SGHAT and CDR2 FQNNGV. The CDR3 length is 11 residues. The CDR3 nucleotides read TGTGCCAGCAGCCCGGGGCCAGTGGCGTACTTC. It translates to CASSPGPVAYF.

The chain couples TRBV24-1 to TRBJ1-5; D is uncertain. Trimming removed 6 bases at V and 1 base at J, with 9 bases between. The CDR3 runs to 14 residues. Germline CDR1 and CDR2: KGHDR and SFDVKD. The CDR3: CATSTVGSNQPQHF. The CDR3 DNA reads TGTGCCACCAGTACCGTTGGAAGCAATCAGCCCCAGCATTTT.

The V and J genes are TRBV20-1 and TRBJ2-5, with D unclear. The V end lost 5 bases, the J end lost 5 bases, and 9 bases lay between the germline ends. The CDR3 length is 11 residues. The germline gives CDR1 DFQATT, CDR2 SNEGSKA (reference sequence). The CDR3 loop is CSAAPGETQYF. The CDR3 bases are TGCAGTGCTGCCCCCGGGGAGACCCAGTACTTC.

The CDR3 nucleotides read TGCGCCAGCAGCCAAGGGGCAGGGGGCAGGTATGGCTACACCTTC. Translated, it gives CASSQGAGGRYGYTF. This chain links TRBV4-1 with TRBJ1-2; 8 nucleotides match TRBD1. This CDR3 contains 15 residues. J was trimmed by 5 bases and V by 1 base; bases with no gene match: 6. Germline CDR1 and CDR2: MGHRA and YSYEKL.

The genes are TRBV15 and TRBJ2-2, with D possibly being TRBD1 (6 bases). CDR3 length: 14 amino acids. Germline CDR1 and CDR2: LNHNV and YYDKDF (reference sequence). V was clipped by 3 bases and J by 6 bases, with 11 bases between them. CDR3 coding DNA: TGTGCCACCAGCAGTCGACAGGTCCCCGGGGAGCTGTTTTTT. This sequence encodes CATSSRQVPGELFF.

This clonotype came up many times. V and J are TRBV29-1 and TRBJ1-4; D is uncertain. The CDR3 spans 16 residues. CDR1 and CDR2 (germline): SQVTM, ANQGSEA. V was trimmed by 2 bases and J by 1 base, leaving 14 bases between them. CDR3 region: CSVESNSPRTNEKLFF. Written as DNA, the CDR3 is TGCAGCGTTGAATCGAACAGCCCAAGAACTAATGAAAAACTGTTTTTT. The whole variable domain, filled in from reference TRBV29-1 and TRBJ1-4, reads SAVISQKPSRDICQRGTSLTIQCQVDSQVTMMFWYRQQPGQSLTLIATANQGSEATYESGFVIDKFPISRPNLTFSTLTVSNMSPEDSSIYLCSVESNSPRTNEKLFFGSGTQLSVL.

This chain uses TRBV12-3 or TRBV12-4 with TRBJ1-1; no firm D call. Trimming stripped 0 bases from V and 6 bases from J, with 2 bases between. CDR3 length: 11 residues. The CDR3 nucleotides are TGTGCCAGCAGTTTAGCCTCTGAAGCTTTCTTT. Protein sequence: CASSLASEAFF.